This record concerns one T cell receptor (beta chain) sequence. The data belong to a study of T cells in narcolepsy. Some clones are missing from TCRdb's copy, which holds only in-frame ones; the method was immunoSEQ multiplex PCR. The data hold 30,000 to 45,000 clones, with approximately 85% observed a single time. The sequence was collected from a human donor with narcolepsy. The specimen was CD45RA- memory CD4+ T cells from PBMCs.

The CDR3 here is CASSRDSLQYF. CDR3 sequence (DNA): TGTGCCAGCAGTCGGGACAGTTTGCAGTATTTT. This rearrangement joins TRBV2 to TRBJ2-3; 7 bases match TRBD1. The CDR3 consists of 11 residues. Germline V CDR1 and CDR2: SNHLY, FYNNEI. V dropped 5 bases and J dropped 11; count of bases not matched to a gene: 4.